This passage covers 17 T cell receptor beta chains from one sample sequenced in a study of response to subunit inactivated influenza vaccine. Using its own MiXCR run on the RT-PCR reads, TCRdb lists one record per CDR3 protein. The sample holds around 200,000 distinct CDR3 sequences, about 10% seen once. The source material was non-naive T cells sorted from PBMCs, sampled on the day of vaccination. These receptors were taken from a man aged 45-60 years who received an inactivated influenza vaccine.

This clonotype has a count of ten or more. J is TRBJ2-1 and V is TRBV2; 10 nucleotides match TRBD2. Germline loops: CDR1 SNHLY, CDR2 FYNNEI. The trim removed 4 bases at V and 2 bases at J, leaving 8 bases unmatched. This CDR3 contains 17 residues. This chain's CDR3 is CASSGGPTSGAYNEQFF. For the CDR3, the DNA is TGTGCCAGCAGTGGAGGCCCCACTAGCGGGGCCTACAATGAGCAGTTCTTC. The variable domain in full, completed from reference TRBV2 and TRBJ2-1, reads EPEVTQTPSHQVTQMGQEVILRCVPISNHLYFYWYRQILGQKVEFLVSFYNNEISEKSEIFDDQFSVERPDGSNFTLKIRSTKLEDSAMYFCASSGGPTSGAYNEQFFGPGTRLTVL.

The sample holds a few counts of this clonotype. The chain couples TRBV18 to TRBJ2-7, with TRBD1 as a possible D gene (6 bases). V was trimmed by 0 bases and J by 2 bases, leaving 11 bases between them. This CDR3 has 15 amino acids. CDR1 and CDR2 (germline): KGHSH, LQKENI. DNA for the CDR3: TGTGCCAGCTCACCACCAGGGGGAAACCCCTACGAGCAGTACTTC. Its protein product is CASSPPGGNPYEQYF.

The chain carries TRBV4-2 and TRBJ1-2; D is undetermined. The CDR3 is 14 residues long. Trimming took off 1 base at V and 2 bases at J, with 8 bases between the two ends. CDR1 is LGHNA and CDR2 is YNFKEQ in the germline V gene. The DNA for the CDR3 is TGTGCCAGCAGCCAAGTCTCCGGAAACTATGGCTACACCTTC. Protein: CASSQVSGNYGYTF.

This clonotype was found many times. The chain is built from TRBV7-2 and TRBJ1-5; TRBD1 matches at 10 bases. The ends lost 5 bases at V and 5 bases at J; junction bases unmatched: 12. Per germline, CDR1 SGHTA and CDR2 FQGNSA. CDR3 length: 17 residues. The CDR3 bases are TGTGCCAGCAGCCGGACAGGGGGAGGCCGGATTGATCAGCCCCAGCATTTT. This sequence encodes CASSRTGGGRIDQPQHF.

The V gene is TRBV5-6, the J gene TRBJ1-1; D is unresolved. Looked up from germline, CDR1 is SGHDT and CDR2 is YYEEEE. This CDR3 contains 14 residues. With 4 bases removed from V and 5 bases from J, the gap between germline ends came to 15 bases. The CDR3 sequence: CASSITGLGTEAFF. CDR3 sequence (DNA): TGTGCCAGCAGCATAACCGGGCTTGGGACTGAAGCTTTCTTT.

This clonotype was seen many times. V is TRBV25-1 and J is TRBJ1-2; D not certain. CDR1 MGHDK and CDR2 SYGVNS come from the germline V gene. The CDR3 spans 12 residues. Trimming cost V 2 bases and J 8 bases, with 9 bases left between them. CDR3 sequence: CASSEPGYGYTF. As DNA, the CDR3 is TGTGCCAGCAGTGAACCGGGGTACGGCTACACCTTC.

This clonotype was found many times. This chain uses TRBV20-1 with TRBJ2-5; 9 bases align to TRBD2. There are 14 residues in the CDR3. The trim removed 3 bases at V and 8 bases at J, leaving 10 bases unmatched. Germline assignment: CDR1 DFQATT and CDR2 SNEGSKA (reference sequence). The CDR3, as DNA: TGCAGTGCTAGGTTACGGCGGGAGGGTCAAACCCAGTACTTC. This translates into CSARLRREGQTQYF.

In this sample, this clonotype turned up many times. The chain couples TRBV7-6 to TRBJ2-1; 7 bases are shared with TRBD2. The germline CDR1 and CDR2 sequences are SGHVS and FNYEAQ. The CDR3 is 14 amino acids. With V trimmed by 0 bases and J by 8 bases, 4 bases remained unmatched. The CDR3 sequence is CASSLAVSGHEQFF. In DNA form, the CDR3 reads TGTGCCAGCAGCTTAGCCGTTAGCGGGCATGAGCAGTTCTTC.

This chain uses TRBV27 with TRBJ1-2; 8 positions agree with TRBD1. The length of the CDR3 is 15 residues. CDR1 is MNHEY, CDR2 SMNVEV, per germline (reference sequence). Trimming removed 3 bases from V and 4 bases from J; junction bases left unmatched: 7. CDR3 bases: TGTGCCAGCAGTTTCTCCAGGGGGCTGAGCTATGGCTACACCTTC. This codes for CASSFSRGLSYGYTF.

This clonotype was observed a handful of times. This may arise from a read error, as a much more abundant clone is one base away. The CDR3 loop reads CASSLVPENTEVFF. In nucleotides, the CDR3 is TGCGCCAGCAGCTTGGTGCCGGAGAACACTGAAGTTTTCTTT. This rearrangement joins TRBV5-1 to TRBJ1-1; D remains ambiguous. The germline V gene has CDR1 SGHRS and CDR2 YFSETQ. This CDR3 has 14 amino acids.

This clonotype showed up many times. DNA for the CDR3: TGTGCCAGCAGCTTAAAGGCCACCGGGGAGCTGTTTTTT. Translation: CASSLKATGELFF. V is TRBV7-3 and J is TRBJ2-2; D gene uncertain. Germline CDR1 is SGHTA and CDR2 is FQGTGA. The V and J ends lost 1 base and 4 bases respectively, with 4 bases between them. The CDR3 extends over 13 amino acids.

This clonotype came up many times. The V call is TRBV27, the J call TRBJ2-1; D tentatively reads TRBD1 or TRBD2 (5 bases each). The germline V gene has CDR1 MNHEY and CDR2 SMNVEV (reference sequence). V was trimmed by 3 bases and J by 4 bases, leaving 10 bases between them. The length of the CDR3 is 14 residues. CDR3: CASSLGREYNEQFF. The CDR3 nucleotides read TGTGCCAGCAGTTTGGGACGGGAATACAATGAGCAGTTCTTC.

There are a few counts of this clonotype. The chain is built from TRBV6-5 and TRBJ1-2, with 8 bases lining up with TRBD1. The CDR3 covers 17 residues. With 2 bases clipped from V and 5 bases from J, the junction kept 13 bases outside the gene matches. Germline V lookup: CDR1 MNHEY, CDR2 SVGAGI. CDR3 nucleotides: TGTGCCAGCAGTTACAGGGCAGGGGGCGAGGGGGCGTATGGCTACACCTTC. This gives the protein CASSYRAGGEGAYGYTF.

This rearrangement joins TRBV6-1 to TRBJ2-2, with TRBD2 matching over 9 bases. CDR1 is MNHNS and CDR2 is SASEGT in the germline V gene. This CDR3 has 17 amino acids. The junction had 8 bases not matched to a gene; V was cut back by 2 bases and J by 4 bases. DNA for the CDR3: TGTGCCAGCAGTGAATCGGCGGGAGGGTCGAGCACCGGGGAGCTGTTTTTT. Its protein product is CASSESAGGSSTGELFF.

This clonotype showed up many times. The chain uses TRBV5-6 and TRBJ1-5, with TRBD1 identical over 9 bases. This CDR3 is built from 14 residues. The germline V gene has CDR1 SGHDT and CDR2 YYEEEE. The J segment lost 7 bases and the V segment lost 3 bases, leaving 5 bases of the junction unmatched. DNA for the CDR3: TGTGCCAGCAGCTATCGACAGGGGGTCCAGCCCCAGCATTTT. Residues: CASSYRQGVQPQHF.

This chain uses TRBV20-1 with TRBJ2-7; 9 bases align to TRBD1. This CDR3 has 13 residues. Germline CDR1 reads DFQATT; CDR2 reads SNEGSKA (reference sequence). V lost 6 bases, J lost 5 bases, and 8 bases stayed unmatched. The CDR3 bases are TGCAGTGCCCATCGGACAGGGGCCAACGAGCAGTACTTC. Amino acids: CSAHRTGANEQYF.

CDR3 loop: CASSYSKAVTKQYF. For the CDR3, the DNA is TGTGCCAGCAGTTACTCGAAAGCCGTTACGAAGCAGTACTTC. The chain links TRBV6-5 to TRBJ2-7; D not certain. Trimming removed 0 bases at V and 8 bases at J, with 14 bases between. From germline, CDR1 is MNHEY and CDR2 SVGAGI. The CDR3 runs 14 residues.